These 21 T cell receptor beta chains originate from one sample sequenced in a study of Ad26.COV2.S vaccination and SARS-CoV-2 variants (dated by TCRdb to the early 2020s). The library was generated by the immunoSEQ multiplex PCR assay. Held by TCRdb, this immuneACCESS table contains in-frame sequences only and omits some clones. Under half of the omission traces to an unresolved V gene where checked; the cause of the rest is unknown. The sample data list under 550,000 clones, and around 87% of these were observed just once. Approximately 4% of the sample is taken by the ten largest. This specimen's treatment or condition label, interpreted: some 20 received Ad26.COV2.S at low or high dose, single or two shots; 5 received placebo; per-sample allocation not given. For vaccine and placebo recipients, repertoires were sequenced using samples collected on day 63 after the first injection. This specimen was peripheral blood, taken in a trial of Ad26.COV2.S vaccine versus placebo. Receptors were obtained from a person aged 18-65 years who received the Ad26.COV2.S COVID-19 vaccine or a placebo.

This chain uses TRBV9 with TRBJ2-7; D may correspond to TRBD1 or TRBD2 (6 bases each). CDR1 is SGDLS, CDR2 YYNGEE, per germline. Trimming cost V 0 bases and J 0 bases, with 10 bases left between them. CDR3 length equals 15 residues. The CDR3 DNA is TGTGCCAGCAGCGTAGACGGGGGCCCCTCCTACGAGCAGTACTTC. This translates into CASSVDGGPSYEQYF.

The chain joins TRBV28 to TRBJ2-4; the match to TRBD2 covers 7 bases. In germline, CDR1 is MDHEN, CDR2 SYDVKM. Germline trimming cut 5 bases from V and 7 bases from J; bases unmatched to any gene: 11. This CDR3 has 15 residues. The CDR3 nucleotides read TGTGCCAGCAGTCTAGGCCAGGTCGGGGGGAACATTCAGTACTTC. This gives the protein CASSLGQVGGNIQYF.

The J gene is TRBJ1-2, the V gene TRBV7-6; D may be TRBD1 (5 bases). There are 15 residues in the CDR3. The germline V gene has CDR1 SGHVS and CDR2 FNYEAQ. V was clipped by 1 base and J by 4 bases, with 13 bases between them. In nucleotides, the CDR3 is TGTGCCAGCAGCTTAGTCGGGGGGACCACCTATGGCTACACCTTC. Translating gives CASSLVGGTTYGYTF.

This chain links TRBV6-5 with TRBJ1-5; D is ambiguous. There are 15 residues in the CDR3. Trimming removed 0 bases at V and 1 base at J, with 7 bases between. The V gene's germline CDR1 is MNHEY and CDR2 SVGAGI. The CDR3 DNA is TGTGCCAGCAGTTACTCCGTGGCCAGCAATCAGCCCCAGCATTTT. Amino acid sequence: CASSYSVASNQPQHF.

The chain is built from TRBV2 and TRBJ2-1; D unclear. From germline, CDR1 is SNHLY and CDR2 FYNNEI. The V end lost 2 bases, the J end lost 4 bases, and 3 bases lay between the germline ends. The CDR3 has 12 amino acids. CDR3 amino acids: CASSEMYNEQFF. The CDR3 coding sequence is TGTGCCAGCAGTGAAATGTACAATGAGCAGTTCTTC.

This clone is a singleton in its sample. The CDR3: CSASWTGGESPLHF. CDR3 DNA: TGCAGTGCTAGTTGGACAGGGGGGGAGTCACCCCTCCACTTT. This chain joins TRBV20-1 and TRBJ1-6; TRBD1 matches at 10 bases. The CDR3 contains 14 residues. The V gene's germline CDR1 is DFQATT and CDR2 SNEGSKA (reference sequence). V trimming: 3 bases; J trimming: 10 bases; junction bases outside the gene matches: 6.

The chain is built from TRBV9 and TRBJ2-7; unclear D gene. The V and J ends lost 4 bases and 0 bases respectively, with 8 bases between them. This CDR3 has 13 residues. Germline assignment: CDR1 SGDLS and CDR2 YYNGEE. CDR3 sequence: CASSIEASYEQYF. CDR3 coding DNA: TGTGCCAGCAGCATCGAGGCCTCCTACGAGCAGTACTTC.

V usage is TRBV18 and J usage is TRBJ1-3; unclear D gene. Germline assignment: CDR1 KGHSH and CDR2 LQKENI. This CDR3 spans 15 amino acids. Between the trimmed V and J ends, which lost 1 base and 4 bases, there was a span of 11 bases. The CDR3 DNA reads TGTGCCAGCTCACCACTTGCTGGGTCCGGAAACACCATATATTTT. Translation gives CASSPLAGSGNTIYF.

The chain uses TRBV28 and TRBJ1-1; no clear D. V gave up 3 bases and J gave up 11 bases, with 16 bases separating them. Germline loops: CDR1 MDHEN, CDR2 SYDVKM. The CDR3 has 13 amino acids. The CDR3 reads CASSFPDGLGAFF. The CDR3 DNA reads TGTGCCAGCAGTTTCCCGGACGGCCTCGGGGCTTTCTTT.

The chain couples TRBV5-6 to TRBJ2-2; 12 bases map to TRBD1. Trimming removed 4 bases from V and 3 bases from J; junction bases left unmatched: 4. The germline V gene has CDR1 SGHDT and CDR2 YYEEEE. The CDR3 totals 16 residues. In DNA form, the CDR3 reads TGTGCCAGCAGCCCAGGGACAGGGGGCTACACCGGGGAGCTGTTTTTT. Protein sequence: CASSPGTGGYTGELFF.

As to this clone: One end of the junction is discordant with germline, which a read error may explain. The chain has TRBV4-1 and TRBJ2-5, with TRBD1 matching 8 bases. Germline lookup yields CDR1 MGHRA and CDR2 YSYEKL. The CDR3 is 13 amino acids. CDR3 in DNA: TGCGCCAGCAGCCCAGATCTGAGGACAGGGCTGGACTTC. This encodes CASSPDLRTGLDF.

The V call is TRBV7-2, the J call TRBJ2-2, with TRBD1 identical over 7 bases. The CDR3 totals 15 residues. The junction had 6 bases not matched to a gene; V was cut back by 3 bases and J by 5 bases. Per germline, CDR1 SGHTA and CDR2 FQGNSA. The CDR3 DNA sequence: TGTGCCAGCAGCTTGGGACAGCGCCAAACCGGGGAGCTGTTTTTT. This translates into CASSLGQRQTGELFF. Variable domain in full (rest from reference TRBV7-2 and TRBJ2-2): GAGVSQSPSNKVTEKGKDVELRCDPISGHTALYWYRQSLGQGLEFLIYFQGNSAPDKSGLPSDRFSAERTGGSVSTLTIQRTQQEDSAVYLCASSLGQRQTGELFFGEGSRLTVL.

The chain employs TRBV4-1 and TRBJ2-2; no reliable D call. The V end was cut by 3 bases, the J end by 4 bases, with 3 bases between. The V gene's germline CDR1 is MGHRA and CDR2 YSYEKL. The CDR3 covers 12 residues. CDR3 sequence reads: CASSHGTGELFF. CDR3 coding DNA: TGCGCCAGCAGCCACGGCACCGGGGAGCTGTTTTTT.

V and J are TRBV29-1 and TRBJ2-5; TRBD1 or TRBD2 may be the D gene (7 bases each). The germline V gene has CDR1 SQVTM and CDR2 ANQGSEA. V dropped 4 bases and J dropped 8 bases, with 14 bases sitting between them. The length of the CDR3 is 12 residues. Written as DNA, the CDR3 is TGCAGCGTTGGGCAGGGGGGGGATACCCAGTACTTC. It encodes CSVGQGGDTQYF. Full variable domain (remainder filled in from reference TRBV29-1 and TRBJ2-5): SAVISQKPSRDICQRGTSLTIQCQVDSQVTMMFWYRQQPGQSLTLIATANQGSEATYESGFVIDKFPISRPNLTFSTLTVSNMSPEDSSIYLCSVGQGGDTQYFGPGTRLLVL.

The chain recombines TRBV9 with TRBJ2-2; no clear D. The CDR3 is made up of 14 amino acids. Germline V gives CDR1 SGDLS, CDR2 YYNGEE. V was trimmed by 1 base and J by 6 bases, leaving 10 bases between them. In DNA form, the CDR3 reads TGTGCCAGCAGCGTAACCCTCGGCTCCGGGGAGCTGTTTTTT. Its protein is CASSVTLGSGELFF.

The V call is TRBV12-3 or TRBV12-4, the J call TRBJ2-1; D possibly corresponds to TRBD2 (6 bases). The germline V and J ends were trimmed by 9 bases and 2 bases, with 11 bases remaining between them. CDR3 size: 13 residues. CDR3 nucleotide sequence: TGTGCCAGTGGCGGGGATACCTACAATGAGCAGTTCTTC. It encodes CASGGDTYNEQFF.

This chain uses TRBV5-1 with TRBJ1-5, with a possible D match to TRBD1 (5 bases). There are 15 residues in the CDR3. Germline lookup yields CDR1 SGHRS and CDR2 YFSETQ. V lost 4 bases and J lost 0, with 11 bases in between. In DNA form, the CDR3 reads TGCGCCAGCAGCACCGACGGACATAGCAATCAGCCCCAGCATTTT. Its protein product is CASSTDGHSNQPQHF.

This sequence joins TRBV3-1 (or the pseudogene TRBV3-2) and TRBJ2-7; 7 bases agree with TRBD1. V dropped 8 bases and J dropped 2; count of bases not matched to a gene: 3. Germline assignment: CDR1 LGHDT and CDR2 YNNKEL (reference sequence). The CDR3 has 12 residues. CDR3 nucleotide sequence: TGTGCCAGCCGGGACAGAGCCTACGAGCAGTACTTC. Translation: CASRDRAYEQYF.

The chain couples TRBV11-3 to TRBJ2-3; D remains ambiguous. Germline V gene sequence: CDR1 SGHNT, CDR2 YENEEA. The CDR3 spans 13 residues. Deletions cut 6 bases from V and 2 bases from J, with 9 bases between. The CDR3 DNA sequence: TGTGCCAGCAGGTCGTCGAACACAGATACGCAGTATTTT. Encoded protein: CASRSSNTDTQYF.

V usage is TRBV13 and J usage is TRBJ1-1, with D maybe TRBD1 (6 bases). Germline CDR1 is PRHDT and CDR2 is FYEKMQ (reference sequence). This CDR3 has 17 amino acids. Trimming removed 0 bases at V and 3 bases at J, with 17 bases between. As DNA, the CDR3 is TGTGCCAGCAGCTTAGGGGGTCGGGGGCATGGGTACACTGAAGCTTTCTTT. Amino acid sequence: CASSLGGRGHGYTEAFF.

CDR3: CASSLRDSRYNEQFF. The CDR3 DNA follows: TGTGCCAGCAGTCTCCGGGACAGCCGATACAATGAGCAGTTCTTC. This chain connects TRBV7-9 to TRBJ2-1; 7 positions agree with TRBD1. The CDR3 covers 15 residues. CDR1 is SEHNR and CDR2 is FQNEAQ in the germline V gene (reference sequence). V shed 6 bases, J shed 4 bases, and the junction held 9 bases outside the gene matches. The variable domain in full, with the rest retrieved from reference TRBV7-9 and TRBJ2-1, is DTGVSQNPRHKITKRGQNVTFRCDPISEHNRLYWYRQTLGQGPEFLTYFQNEAQLEKSRLLSDRFSAERPKGSFSTLEIQRTEQGDSAMYLCASSLRDSRYNEQFFGPGTRLTVL.